The 28 T cell receptor beta chains in this list originate from one sample, sequenced in a study of response to subunit inactivated influenza vaccine. TCRdb reanalysed the RT-PCR reads using MiXCR and keeps one entry per CDR3 protein. The profile shows hundreds of thousands of distinct CDR3 sequences, around 13% of them singletons. The material was PBMCs from blood, obtained less than 15 days before vaccination. Receptor source: a man between 50 and 59 years old who received an inactivated influenza vaccine.

The chain is built from TRBV4-3 and TRBJ2-7, with D maybe TRBD1 (7 bases). The CDR3 consists of 14 residues. Germline V CDR1 and CDR2: LGHNA, YSLEER. Trimming removed 4 bases at V and 7 bases at J, with 17 bases between. CDR3 residues: CASSPQAQGREQYF. CDR3 coding DNA: TGCGCCAGCAGCCCTCAAGCACAGGGGAGGGAGCAGTACTTC.

The chain has TRBV5-1 and TRBJ2-3, with TRBD2 identical over 7 bases. The CDR3 is 15 residues long. J lost 2 bases, V lost 4 bases, and 7 bases had no gene match. In germline, CDR1 is SGHRS, CDR2 YFSETQ. The CDR3 here is CASSSGTAATDTQYF. The CDR3 coding sequence is TGCGCCAGCAGCAGCGGGACTGCCGCCACAGATACGCAGTATTTT.

This clonotype was found a few times. CDR3 loop: CASSETYAYAGELFF. CDR3 DNA: TGTGCCAGCAGTGAAACGTATGCCTACGCCGGGGAGCTGTTTTTT. The V call is TRBV2, the J call TRBJ2-2; D is unclear. The germline CDR1 and CDR2 sequences are SNHLY and FYNNEI. The CDR3 spans 15 residues. Trimming removed 2 bases at V and 6 bases at J, with 13 bases between.

This chain links TRBV20-1 with TRBJ2-3; the D gene could be TRBD1 or TRBD2 (5 bases each). Trimming left V 5 bases short and J 1 base short, with 19 bases between. Germline V gene lookup returns CDR1 DFQATT and CDR2 SNEGSKA (reference sequence). This CDR3 contains 16 residues. In DNA form, the CDR3 reads TGCAGTGCTGAAGTAGGTGGGGGACGCGGCACAGATACGCAGTATTTT. This codes for CSAEVGGGRGTDTQYF.

This clonotype was picked up a small number of times. CDR3 sequence (DNA): TGCAGTGCTTCCCCAACAGGGTTAGCCGGGGAGCTGTTTTTT. This encodes CSASPTGLAGELFF. The chain employs TRBV20-1 and TRBJ2-2; TRBD1 is a possible D gene (6 bases). V lost 5 bases and J lost 6, with 16 bases in between. The CDR3 is 14 residues long. Germline CDR1 reads DFQATT; CDR2 reads SNEGSKA (reference sequence).

In its sample, this clonotype was seen a few times. The genes are TRBV4-1 and TRBJ2-7; 11 positions match TRBD1. V lost 1 base to trimming and J lost 1 base; unmatched junction nucleotides: 3. The CDR3 spans 16 residues. In germline, CDR1 is MGHRA, CDR2 YSYEKL. The CDR3 loop is CASSQGGTGGSYEQYF. The CDR3 region has the DNA TGCGCCAGCAGCCAAGGTGGGACAGGGGGTTCCTACGAGCAGTACTTC.

This clonotype was counted between two and nine times. The rearrangement uses TRBV12-3 or TRBV12-4 and TRBJ1-6; no clear D gene. The germline V and J ends were trimmed by 6 bases and 10 bases, with 10 bases remaining between them. The CDR3 runs to 12 residues. The CDR3 here is CASRILRSPLHF. The CDR3, as DNA: TGTGCCAGCAGAATCCTAAGGTCACCCCTCCACTTT.

The sample holds many counts of this clonotype. This chain joins TRBV2 and TRBJ2-1; TRBD1 aligns across 8 bases. Trimming took 6 bases from V and 0 from J; bases not matched to a gene: 4. The CDR3 runs to 15 residues. CDR1 and CDR2 (germline): SNHLY, FYNNEI. CDR3 sequence reads: CASRGQVHSYNEQFF. CDR3 coding DNA: TGTGCCAGCAGGGGACAGGTCCACTCCTACAATGAGCAGTTCTTC. Using reference TRBV2 and TRBJ2-1 for the parts outside the CDR3, the full variable domain is EPEVTQTPSHQVTQMGQEVILRCVPISNHLYFYWYRQILGQKVEFLVSFYNNEISEKSEIFDDQFSVERPDGSNFTLKIRSTKLEDSAMYFCASRGQVHSYNEQFFGPGTRLTVL.

The rearrangement joins TRBV20-1 to TRBJ2-1; 12 positions match TRBD2. Looked up from germline, CDR1 is DFQATT and CDR2 is SNEGSKA (reference sequence). The CDR3 length is 14 residues. This CDR3 reads CNAELAGGYNEQFF. As DNA, the CDR3 is TGCAATGCCGAACTAGCGGGGGGCTACAATGAGCAGTTCTTC.

V is TRBV7-9 and J is TRBJ2-1, with 10 bases that match TRBD2. The CDR3 is 21 amino acids. The V and J ends lost 2 bases and 8 bases, in that order; junction bases with no gene match: 24. Germline CDR1 is SEHNR and CDR2 is FQNEAQ (reference sequence). Written as DNA, the CDR3 is TGTGCCAGCAGCTTAAAGCTCGGCCAGCGGGGGGGCCGGTCGGTCCCCCATGAGCAGTTCTTC. This encodes CASSLKLGQRGGRSVPHEQFF.

This clonotype was detected ten times or more. The chain employs TRBV20-1 and TRBJ1-1; tentatively, D is TRBD1 (6 bases). The CDR3 is 12 residues long. CDR1 is DFQATT, CDR2 SNEGSKA, per germline (reference sequence). Trimming pared 7 bases from V and 3 bases from J, leaving 12 bases between. The CDR3 DNA reads TGCAGTGTAGCGGGACATTACACTGAAGCTTTCTTT. As protein: CSVAGHYTEAFF.

In its sample, this clonotype was seen a few times. The rearrangement links TRBV5-5 to TRBJ1-1; D is possibly TRBD1 (6 bases). Germline CDR1 SGHKS, CDR2 YYEKEE (reference sequence). The V end was cut by 8 bases, the J end by 0 bases, with 11 bases between. The CDR3 contains 13 residues. CDR3 DNA: TGTGCCAGTAACGGACAGATGAACACTGAAGCTTTCTTT. As protein: CASNGQMNTEAFF.

The chain has TRBV6-5 and TRBJ2-2; maybe TRBD1 (5 bases). Germline V gene sequence: CDR1 MNHEY, CDR2 SVGAGI. Trimming cost V 8 bases and J 3 bases, with 10 bases left between them. This CDR3 comprises 13 residues. The CDR3 nucleotides read TGTGCCAGCCGTTGGACATACACCGGGGAGCTGTTTTTT. This encodes CASRWTYTGELFF.

This clonotype was observed at least ten times. The chain uses TRBV7-9 and TRBJ2-1; 10 nucleotides match TRBD1. The CDR3 runs to 15 residues. The V segment lost 3 bases and the J segment 4 bases; nucleotides outside the gene matches: 3. Germline V lookup: CDR1 SEHNR, CDR2 FQNEAQ (reference sequence). CDR3 residues: CASSFGQGVYNEQFF. As DNA, the CDR3 is TGTGCCAGCAGCTTCGGACAGGGGGTTTACAATGAGCAGTTCTTC.

The V call is TRBV9, the J call TRBJ2-3; TRBD2 might be the D (5 bases). V dropped 3 bases and J dropped 2 bases, with 10 bases sitting between them. The CDR3 has 14 residues. Per the germline V gene, CDR1 is SGDLS and CDR2 is YYNGEE. CDR3 DNA sequence: TGTGCCAGCAGCGGAGGGCCGAACACAGATACGCAGTATTTT. This encodes CASSGGPNTDTQYF. Using reference TRBV9 and TRBJ2-3 for the parts outside the CDR3, the full variable domain is DSGVTQTPKHLITATGQRVTLRCSPRSGDLSVYWYQQSLDQGLQFLIQYYNGEERAKGNILERFSAQQFPDLHSELNLSSLELGDSALYFCASSGGPNTDTQYFGPGTRLTVL.

This clonotype was found a few times. The DNA of the CDR3 is TGCGCCAGCAGCCAAGGGGACAGAACAGAGACCCAGTACTTC. Encoded protein: CASSQGDRTETQYF. This chain uses TRBV4-1 with TRBJ2-5; the match to TRBD1 covers 7 bases. The CDR3 spans 14 residues. Germline V gene data show CDR1 as MGHRA and CDR2 as YSYEKL. V was clipped by 1 base and J by 4 bases; unmatched bases: 3.

CDR3 in DNA: TGTGCCAGCAGCGCAACTAGCGTGCCCACAGATACGCAGTATTTT. Its translation is CASSATSVPTDTQYF. The gene calls are TRBV9 and TRBJ2-3, with 7 bases matching TRBD2. The CDR3 contains 15 residues. The V gene end was trimmed by 3 bases and the J gene end by 2 bases; junction bases not matched to a gene: 6. The germline CDR1 and CDR2 sequences are SGDLS and YYNGEE.

In this sample, this clonotype turned up many times. The chain carries TRBV28 and TRBJ2-5; D is possibly TRBD1 (5 bases). The CDR3 sequence is 14 residues long. Germline loops: CDR1 MDHEN, CDR2 SYDVKM. Deletions cut 2 bases from V and 5 bases from J, with 12 bases between. Here the CDR3 DNA reads TGTGCCAGCAGTTTAAGGTCAGGGTGGGAGACCCAGTACTTC. It translates to CASSLRSGWETQYF.

The chain combines TRBV18 with TRBJ1-4; tentatively, D is TRBD1 (6 bases). The germline V gene has CDR1 KGHSH and CDR2 LQKENI. The CDR3 runs 15 residues. V was shortened by 1 base and J by 8 bases, with 14 bases between the two germline ends. CDR3 DNA sequence: TGTGCCAGCTCACCACGTGGTCAGGGGACGGAAAAACTGTTTTTT. The encoded protein is CASSPRGQGTEKLFF.

Ten or more counts support this clonotype. The J gene is TRBJ1-4, the V gene TRBV28; 7 bases match TRBD1. This CDR3 comprises 15 residues. J was trimmed by 6 bases and V by 5 bases; bases with no gene match: 9. Looked up from germline, CDR1 is MDHEN and CDR2 is SYDVKM. As DNA, the CDR3 is TGTGCCAGCAGTCTACTCACAGGGGATCATGAAAAACTGTTTTTT. It is translated as CASSLLTGDHEKLFF.

In its sample, this clonotype was seen a few times. The V gene is TRBV28, the J gene TRBJ2-2, with 8 bases matching TRBD2. In germline, CDR1 is MDHEN, CDR2 SYDVKM. The CDR3 spans 14 residues. J gave up 6 bases and V 5 bases, and 5 bases lay outside the gene matches. Here the CDR3 reads CASSLGLVAGELFF. CDR3 nucleotide sequence: TGTGCCAGCAGTCTGGGACTAGTCGCCGGGGAGCTGTTTTTT.

This clonotype was picked up a small number of times. The chain recombines TRBV27 with TRBJ2-5; TRBD2 matches at 8 bases. The CDR3 spans 12 residues. The V gene's germline CDR1 is MNHEY and CDR2 SMNVEV (reference sequence). The CDR3 loop reads CDELADKETQYF. Written as DNA, the CDR3 is TGTGACGAACTAGCGGATAAAGAGACCCAGTACTTC.

This clonotype was counted a few times. One end of the junction does not line up with germline, which may come from a read error. The chain employs TRBV30 and TRBJ2-7; 10 bases are a match to TRBD2. Germline V CDR1 and CDR2: GTSNPN, SVGIG (reference sequence). The CDR3 is made up of 14 amino acids. DNA for the CDR3: TGTGCCTGGAGTGTAAGTCTAGCGGGAGACGAGCAGTACTTT. Residues: CAWSVSLAGDEQYF.

CDR3 bases: TGTGCCAGCACCGAACGGACCAGCCTCTATGGCTACACCTTC. Translation: CASTERTSLYGYTF. V and J are TRBV2 and TRBJ1-2; D is ambiguous. V was cut by 7 bases and J by 4 bases, with 16 bases left in between. This CDR3 is built from 14 residues. CDR1 and CDR2 (germline): SNHLY, FYNNEI.

This clonotype was recorded many times. CDR3 nucleotides: TGCAGCGTTGAACGTGGCTACACCTTC. It is translated as CSVERGYTF. The V and J genes are TRBV29-1 and TRBJ1-2, with no clear D. Germline lookup yields CDR1 SQVTM and CDR2 ANQGSEA. V gave up 2 bases and J gave up 7 bases, with 2 bases separating them. This CDR3 spans 9 amino acids.

This clonotype was observed many times. This chain connects TRBV12-3 or TRBV12-4 to TRBJ2-2, with D possibly matching TRBD2 (6 bases). CDR3 size: 12 residues. V gave up 6 bases and J gave up 6 bases, with 8 bases separating them. Written as DNA, the CDR3 is TGTGCCAGCAGACCGGGGGCCGGGGAGCTGTTTTTT. Its translation is CASRPGAGELFF.

This clonotype was found many times. The chain uses TRBV4-3 and TRBJ1-1; 7 positions agree with TRBD1. V shed 1 base and J 5 bases; nucleotides not matched to a gene: 4. The CDR3 runs 14 residues. Germline lookup yields CDR1 LGHNA and CDR2 YSLEER. CDR3 nucleotides: TGCGCCAGCAGCCAAGTTTTACAGGGGACTGAAGCTTTCTTT. It yields the protein CASSQVLQGTEAFF.

The rearrangement links TRBV30 to TRBJ1-1; 10 bases match TRBD1. From germline, CDR1 is GTSNPN and CDR2 SVGIG (reference sequence). V lost 7 bases to trimming and J lost 3 bases; unmatched junction nucleotides: 8. This CDR3 is 14 amino acids long. In DNA form, the CDR3 reads TGTGCCTATGACAGGGGGCTAAGGTACACTGAAGCTTTCTTT. Translated, it gives CAYDRGLRYTEAFF.